The T cell receptor (beta chain) described here comes from a study of blood T cell repertoires in COVID-19. Germline V CDR1 and CDR2: LGHDT, YNNKEL (reference sequence). This CDR3 has 18 residues. V lost 2 bases and J lost 2, with 21 bases in between. The repertoire was sequenced with immunoSEQ multiplex PCR; TCRdb's copy has only in-frame clones and lacks some. Altogether about 160,000 clones are present, 70% to 85% being singletons, with the ten largest covering approximately 7%. The clonotype originates from a middle-aged woman with COVID-19, enrolled during active disease. Material: peripheral blood. The chain is built from TRBV3-1 (or the pseudogene TRBV3-2) and TRBJ2-5; the D gene is possibly TRBD1 (6 bases). CDR3: CASSQYSPFLGGQETQYF. Here the CDR3 DNA reads TGTGCCAGCAGCCAATACTCCCCCTTCCTAGGGGGACAAGAGACCCAGTACTTC.